Shown below are 30 T cell receptor beta chains from a single sample sequenced in a study of T cells in Graves' hyperthyroidism and ophthalmopathy (dated by TCRdb to between 2018 and 2021). The receptor library was made with multiplex PCR. The listed sequencing device is Illumina HiSeq 2000. Amplification of TCR beta CDR3 regions was carried out from RNA transcripts. A first-round RT-PCR of the TCR CDR3 used the HTBI primer set with the Qiagen OneStep RT-PCR kit. The raw public data were reprocessed by TCRdb itself: fastp quality trimming at Q25, MiXCR clonotype calling, in-frame beta chains only. Identical CDR3 protein sequences are pooled into one entry, listed with their most common genes and DNA. The sample includes about 570,000 distinct CDR3 sequences, with approximately 44% observed a single time. The ten largest clones represent under 20% of the sample. Sequencing used peripheral blood or thyroid tissue (not recorded which). All receptors derive from an adult woman with Graves' disease, either hyperthyroidism or ophthalmopathy (not recorded which).

The chain couples TRBV5-1 to TRBJ2-2, with a weak D call TRBD1 (6 bases). The ends were cut back, 0 bases at V and 11 bases at J, with 8 bases in the middle. Germline loops: CDR1 SGHRS, CDR2 YFSETQ. The CDR3 runs 12 residues. CDR3 loop: CASSLEQGELFF. In DNA, the CDR3 is TGCGCCAGCAGCTTGGAACAGGGAGAGCTGTTTTTT.

This chain connects TRBV11-2 to TRBJ1-4, with 11 bases matching TRBD1. The V and J ends lost 4 bases and 1 base, in that order; junction bases with no gene match: 2. Per the germline V gene, CDR1 is SGHAT and CDR2 is FQNNGV. The CDR3 has 16 residues. This chain's CDR3 is CASSSGQGETNEKLFF. DNA for the CDR3: TGTGCCAGCAGCTCGGGACAGGGGGAAACTAATGAAAAACTGTTTTTT.

In its sample, this clonotype was seen many times. The V call is TRBV5-6, the J call TRBJ2-5, with 7 nucleotides matching TRBD1. The CDR3 length is 16 residues. The germline CDR1 and CDR2 sequences are SGHDT and YYEEEE. V dropped 4 bases and J dropped 1; count of bases not matched to a gene: 10. Here the CDR3 DNA reads TGTGCCAGCAGCCGAGGAAGGGGGACAGCCCAAGAGACCCAGTACTTC. It specifies CASSRGRGTAQETQYF.

This clonotype has a single count. This sequence joins TRBV12-3 or TRBV12-4 and TRBJ2-7, with D tentatively TRBD2 (5 bases). The CDR3 covers 15 residues. The V and J ends lost 7 bases and 0 bases respectively, with 16 bases between them. The CDR3: CASKQGVSGSYEQYF. In DNA form, the CDR3 reads TGTGCCAGCAAGCAAGGAGTAAGCGGCTCCTACGAGCAGTACTTC.

This clonotype was seen many times. Here the CDR3 DNA reads TGCAGCGTTGAGGAGGTCGGGCTGACCCCCTACGAGCAGTACTTC. Translating gives CSVEEVGLTPYEQYF. The V call is TRBV29-1, the J call TRBJ2-7, with a weak D call TRBD2 (5 bases). Germline values: CDR1 SQVTM, CDR2 ANQGSEA. The CDR3 length is 15 residues. V was clipped by 3 bases and J by 2 bases, with 17 bases between them.

This clonotype was counted at least ten times. The V and J genes are TRBV5-6 and TRBJ1-1; D uncertain. The CDR3 has 13 amino acids. Germline V gives CDR1 SGHDT, CDR2 YYEEEE. The V end lost 9 bases, the J end lost 5 bases, and 17 bases lay between the germline ends. In nucleotides, the CDR3 is TGTGCCACCTCGGAGGGCACAAGTACTGAAGCTTTCTTT. Translated, it gives CATSEGTSTEAFF.

This chain joins TRBV29-1 and TRBJ1-4; possibly TRBD1 for D (5 bases). Between the trimmed V and J ends, which lost 3 bases and 8 bases, there was a span of 7 bases. The germline V gene encodes CDR1 SQVTM and CDR2 ANQGSEA. The CDR3 contains 11 residues. The CDR3 sequence: CSVDKGEKLFF. The CDR3 nucleotides read TGCAGCGTTGATAAGGGGGAAAAACTGTTTTTT.

In this sample, this clonotype turned up many times. V usage is TRBV5-1 and J usage is TRBJ1-1; TRBD1 matches 7 bases. The CDR3 loop spans 15 amino acids. Looked up from germline, CDR1 is SGHRS and CDR2 is YFSETQ. The ends lost 4 bases at V and 2 bases at J; junction bases unmatched: 8. The CDR3 DNA is TGCGCCAGCAGCGTGACAGGGTCGTTAAACACTGAAGCTTTCTTT. Its translation is CASSVTGSLNTEAFF.

This clonotype was counted a few times. The chain combines TRBV18 with TRBJ1-1; maybe TRBD1 (6 bases). CDR1 is KGHSH and CDR2 is LQKENI in the germline V gene. The V end lost 6 bases, the J end lost 1 base, and 15 bases lay between the germline ends. The CDR3 length is 15 residues. The CDR3 nucleotides read TGTGCCAGCTCCCCCTGGGAGGGACAGAACACTGAAGCTTTCTTT. Translated, it gives CASSPWEGQNTEAFF.

This clonotype was recorded many times. The junction differs from germline at one of its ends, possibly a read error. The chain employs TRBV20-1 and TRBJ1-6; D not certain. The CDR3 contains 19 residues. CDR1 and CDR2 (germline): DFQATT, SNEGSKA (reference sequence). The CDR3, as DNA: TGCAGTGCTAGAGACCTCCTCGGCCCCGGACGGACCTATAATTCACCCCTCCATTTT. It encodes CSARDLLGPGRTYNSPLHF.

This clonotype was seen more than once but under ten times. The V gene is TRBV25-1, the J gene TRBJ1-5, with D uncertain. Germline CDR1 MGHDK, CDR2 SYGVNS. This CDR3 has 13 amino acids. As DNA, the CDR3 is TGTGCTAGAGCTGGAGGTAGCAATCAGCCCCAGCATTTT. Protein sequence: CARAGGSNQPQHF. Using reference TRBV25-1 and TRBJ1-5 for the parts outside the CDR3, the full variable domain is EADIYQTPRYLVIGTGKKITLECSQTMGHDKMYWYQQDPGMELHLIHYSYGVNSTEKGDLSSESTVSRIRTEHFPLTLESARPSHTSQYLCARAGGSNQPQHFGDGTRLSIL.

This chain joins TRBV6-2 or TRBV6-3 and TRBJ2-3; the D is unclear. With 0 bases removed from V and 5 bases from J, the gap between germline ends came to 15 bases. Germline V lookup: CDR1 MNHEY, CDR2 SVGEGT. This CDR3 is 16 amino acids long. CDR3: CASSYSINFPRDTQYF. DNA of the CDR3: TGTGCCAGCAGTTACTCGATAAACTTTCCGAGAGATACGCAGTATTTT.

This clonotype was seen many times. This rearrangement joins TRBV10-2 to TRBJ2-2; TRBD1 matches 8 bases. J lost 1 base, V lost 8 bases, and 12 bases had no gene match. The CDR3 is made up of 17 amino acids. Germline V lookup: CDR1 WSHSY, CDR2 SAAADI. The CDR3 nucleotides read TGCGCCAGCGGGGGGACCAGGGGGCTTAAGAACACCGGGGAGCTGTTTTTT. It is translated as CASGGTRGLKNTGELFF.

About this clonotype: This may stem from a read error, because a much larger clone lies one nucleotide away. J is TRBJ2-5 and V is TRBV6-1; no clear D gene. CDR3 length: 14 amino acids. Germline CDR1 reads MNHNS; CDR2 reads SASEGT. CDR3 DNA sequence: TGTGCCAGCAGCAGGCCGCCTCAGAAAGAGGCCCAGTACTTC. It translates to CASSRPPQKEAQYF.

This clonotype appeared a few times. One junction end disagrees with the germline gene, perhaps due to a read error. The chain combines TRBV12-3 or TRBV12-4 with TRBJ1-2; D unclear. This CDR3 region has 12 residues. The CDR3 sequence: CAISADGYGYTF. The CDR3 DNA reads as TGTGCCATCAGTGCGGACGGGTATGGCTACACCTTC.

This clonotype was counted many times. J is TRBJ2-5 and V is TRBV3-1; D tentatively reads TRBD1 or TRBD2 (6 bases each). The V gene's germline CDR1 is LGHDT and CDR2 YNNKEL (reference sequence). This CDR3 spans 14 amino acids. V shed 5 bases and J shed 5 bases, with 15 bases lying between them. The CDR3 coding sequence is TGTGCCAGCAGCACCCTACTAGGGGGGGAGACCCAGTACTTC. The encoded protein is CASSTLLGGETQYF.

The chain has TRBV2 and TRBJ2-6, with a weak D call TRBD1 (6 bases). The CDR3 length is 16 residues. V shed 6 bases and J shed 3 bases, with 15 bases lying between them. CDR1 is SNHLY, CDR2 FYNNEI, per germline. CDR3 sequence: CASSAYRVHGANVLTF. In nucleotides, the CDR3 is TGTGCCAGCAGCGCATACAGGGTACATGGGGCCAACGTCCTGACTTTC.

This clonotype occurred many times. The chain recombines TRBV6-6 with TRBJ2-7, with 7 nucleotides matching TRBD2. The CDR3 is 16 amino acids. V was pared by 7 bases and J by 7 bases, with 19 bases of the junction left unmatched. From germline, CDR1 is MNHNY and CDR2 SVGAGI (reference sequence). CDR3 protein: CASTSLPGLTSREQYF. As DNA, the CDR3 is TGTGCCAGCACCTCACTACCGGGACTAACCTCCCGGGAGCAGTACTTC.

The table lists this clonotype with a few counts. The J gene is TRBJ1-2, the V gene TRBV10-3, with a tentative D call TRBD1 (5 bases). Germline V gene data show CDR1 as ENHRY and CDR2 as SYGVKD. The CDR3 extends over 15 amino acids. V shed 0 bases and J shed 8 bases, with 16 bases lying between them. The CDR3, as DNA: TGTGCCATCAGTGAGTCCGGGGGTCTCCCCCCAGGCTACACCTTC. Its protein product is CAISESGGLPPGYTF.

This clonotype was found many times. This chain uses TRBV20-1 with TRBJ2-5, with 8 positions matching TRBD2. The germline gives CDR1 DFQATT, CDR2 SNEGSKA (reference sequence). The CDR3 length is 15 residues. Trimming removed 3 bases from V and 5 bases from J; junction bases left unmatched: 11. The CDR3 coding sequence is TGCAGTGCTAGGACGGGACTAGGTGGTTGGGAGACCCAGTACTTC. Translation: CSARTGLGGWETQYF.

This sequence joins TRBV11-2 and TRBJ2-5; 7 bases are a match to TRBD2. The CDR3 runs to 17 residues. V lost 5 bases to trimming and J lost 0 bases; unmatched junction nucleotides: 12. CDR1 is SGHAT and CDR2 is FQNNGV in the germline V gene. The CDR3 here is CASSKPLGLADQETQYF. The DNA of the CDR3 is TGTGCCAGCAGCAAACCCTTGGGTCTAGCGGACCAAGAGACCCAGTACTTC.

V usage is TRBV2 and J usage is TRBJ2-5; D not resolved. CDR3 length equals 13 residues. V was trimmed by 7 bases and J by 1 base, leaving 10 bases between them. Germline CDR1 is SNHLY and CDR2 is FYNNEI. The CDR3 DNA reads as TGTGCCAGCACCGGACGGCGCCAAGAGACCCAGTACTTC. The encoded protein is CASTGRRQETQYF.

This clonotype was seen repeatedly, ten times or more. The V and J genes are TRBV6-1 and TRBJ1-5, with TRBD1 as a possible D gene (5 bases). Trimming took 3 bases from V and 5 from J, leaving 5 bases between them. CDR1 and CDR2 from the germline V gene are MNHNS and SASEGT. This CDR3 region has 12 residues. This CDR3 is CASSDRDQPQHF. CDR3 sequence (DNA): TGTGCCAGCAGTGACAGGGATCAGCCCCAGCATTTT.

About this clonotype: A read error is possible here, since a much larger clone lies one base away. The chain couples TRBV11-3 to TRBJ2-7; the D gene is possibly TRBD2 (6 bases). In germline, CDR1 is SGHNT, CDR2 YENEEA. Trimming removed 4 bases at V and 7 bases at J, with 23 bases between. This CDR3 is built from 16 residues. The CDR3 here is CASSSGRVGLLGEQYF. In DNA, the CDR3 is TGTGCCAGCAGCTCCGGACGGGTCGGACTATTGGGGGAGCAGTACTTC.

In regard to this clonotype: A much larger clone differs from this one at a single base, so this may be a read error. V gene TRBV5-1 combines with J gene TRBJ2-5; D call uncertain. Germline V lookup: CDR1 SGHRS, CDR2 YFSETQ. The CDR3 loop spans 12 amino acids. The V and J ends lost 5 bases and 5 bases respectively, with 10 bases between them. The CDR3 spells CASRAQAETQYF. The CDR3 DNA reads TGCGCCAGCAGGGCCCAGGCGGAGACCCAGTACTTC.

The V and J genes are TRBV5-1 and TRBJ1-1, with D hard to call. V was shortened by 0 bases and J by 4 bases, with 10 bases between the two germline ends. In germline, CDR1 is SGHRS, CDR2 YFSETQ. The CDR3 spans 14 residues. CDR3 sequence reads: CASSLEGYATEAFF. The CDR3 DNA reads TGCGCCAGCAGCTTGGAAGGGTACGCCACTGAAGCTTTCTTT.

This clonotype was seen at least ten times. The V call is TRBV6-6, the J call TRBJ2-5; D remains ambiguous. CDR3 length: 11 residues. Germline lookup yields CDR1 MNHNY and CDR2 SVGAGI (reference sequence). V shed 10 bases and J shed 5 bases, with 11 bases lying between them. The CDR3 loop reads CANGVGETQYF. The CDR3 DNA sequence: TGTGCCAATGGTGTGGGGGAGACCCAGTACTTC.

This clonotype was detected many times. The chain is built from TRBV6-1 and TRBJ1-1; no reliable D call. Germline V gives CDR1 MNHNS, CDR2 SASEGT. V gave up 9 bases and J gave up 10 bases, with 12 bases separating them. This CDR3 region has 10 residues. CDR3 region: CASGNLGAFF. The DNA of the CDR3 is TGTGCCAGTGGGAACTTAGGAGCTTTCTTT.

This clonotype appeared many times. This chain links TRBV5-1 with TRBJ1-2; D gene ambiguous. Germline values: CDR1 SGHRS, CDR2 YFSETQ. Trimming shortened V by 1 base and J by 4 bases, and 11 bases separated the two germline ends. The CDR3 has 14 amino acids. As DNA, the CDR3 is TGCGCCAGCAGCTTGAGCGGGAGTAGCTATGGCTACACCTTC. It codes for CASSLSGSSYGYTF.

About this clonotype: At one end the junction does not follow the germline gene, possibly because of a read error. The CDR3 nucleotides read TGTACCAGCAGCTTAGGTAGTCTGGGACTGAGTAAAGCCTTCTTT. It encodes CTSSLGSLGLSKAFF. The chain employs TRBV11-1 and TRBJ1-1; maybe TRBD1 (5 bases). The CDR3 spans 15 residues. Germline V gene sequence: CDR1 SGHAT, CDR2 FQDESV (reference sequence).